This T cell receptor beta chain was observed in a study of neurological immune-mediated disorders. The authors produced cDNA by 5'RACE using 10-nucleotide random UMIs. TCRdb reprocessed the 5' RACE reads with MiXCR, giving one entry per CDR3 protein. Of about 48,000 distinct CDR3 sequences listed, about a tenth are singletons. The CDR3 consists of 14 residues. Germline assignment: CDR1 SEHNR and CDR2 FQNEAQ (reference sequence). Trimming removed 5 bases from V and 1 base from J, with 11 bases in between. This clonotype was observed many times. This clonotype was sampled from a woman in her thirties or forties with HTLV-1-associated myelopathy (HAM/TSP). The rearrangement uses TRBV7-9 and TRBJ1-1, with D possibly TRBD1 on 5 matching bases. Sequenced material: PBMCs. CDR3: CASSPGGTNTEAFF. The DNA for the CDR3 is TGTGCCAGCAGCCCGGGAGGGACGAACACTGAAGCTTTCTTT.